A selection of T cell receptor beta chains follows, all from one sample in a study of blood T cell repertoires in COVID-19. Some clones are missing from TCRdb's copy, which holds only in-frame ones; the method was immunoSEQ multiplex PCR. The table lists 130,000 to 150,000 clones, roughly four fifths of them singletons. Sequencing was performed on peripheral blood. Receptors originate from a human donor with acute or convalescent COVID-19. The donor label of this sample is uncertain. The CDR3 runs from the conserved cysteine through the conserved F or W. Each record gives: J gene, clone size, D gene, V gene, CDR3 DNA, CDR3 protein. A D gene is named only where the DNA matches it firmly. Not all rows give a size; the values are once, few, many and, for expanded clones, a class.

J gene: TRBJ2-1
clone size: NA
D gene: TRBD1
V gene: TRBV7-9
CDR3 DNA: TGTGCCAGCAGCCCCCGGGACAGGCGAACCTCCTACAATGAGCAGTTCTTC
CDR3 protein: CASSPRDRRTSYNEQFF

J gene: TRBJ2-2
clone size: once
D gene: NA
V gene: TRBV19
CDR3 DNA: TGTGCCAGTAGTATAGCGACAGGATGGGACGGGGAGCTGTTTTTT
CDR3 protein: CASSIATGWDGELFF

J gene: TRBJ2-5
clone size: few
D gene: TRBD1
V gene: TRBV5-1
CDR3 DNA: TGCGCCAGCAGCTGGGCTTCGACAGGGGGGGAGACCCAGTACTTC
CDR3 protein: CASSWASTGGETQYF

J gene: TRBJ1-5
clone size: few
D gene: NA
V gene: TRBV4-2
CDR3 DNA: TGTGCCAGCAGCCAGGCAGATCTGTATAGCAATCAGCCCCAGCATTTT
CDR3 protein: CASSQADLYSNQPQHF

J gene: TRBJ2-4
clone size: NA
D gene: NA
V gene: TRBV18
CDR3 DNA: TGTGCCAGCTCACCGAGGACTAAACTAGAGCAAGCCAAAAACATTCAGTACTTC
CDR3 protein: CASSPRTKLEQAKNIQYF

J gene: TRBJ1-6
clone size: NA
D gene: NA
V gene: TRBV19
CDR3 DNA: TGTGCCAGTAGTATCACAGGGACCGGTTCACCCCTCCACTTT
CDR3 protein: CASSITGTGSPLHF

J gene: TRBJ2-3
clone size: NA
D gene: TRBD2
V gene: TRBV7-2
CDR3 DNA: TGTGCCAGCAGCCCGGGGGGGAGGTCCACAGATACGCAGTATTTT
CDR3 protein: CASSPGGRSTDTQYF

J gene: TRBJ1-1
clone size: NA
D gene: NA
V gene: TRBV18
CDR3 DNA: TGTGCCAGCTCACCATCATACAGGGTAATAGAGAACACTGAAGCTTTCTTT
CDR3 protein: CASSPSYRVIENTEAFF

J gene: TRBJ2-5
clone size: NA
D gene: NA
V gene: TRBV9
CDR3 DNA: TGTGCCAGCAGCCCCGACGGGGGTCGCGAGACCCAGTACTTC
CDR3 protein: CASSPDGGRETQYF

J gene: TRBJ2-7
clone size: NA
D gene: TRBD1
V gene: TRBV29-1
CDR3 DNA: TGCAGCGTTGACAGGGGGCGCGAGCAGTACTTC
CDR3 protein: CSVDRGREQYF

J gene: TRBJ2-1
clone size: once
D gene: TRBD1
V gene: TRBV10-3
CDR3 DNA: TGTGCCATCAGTGAGTCGCATAGACAGGGAAATGAGCAGTTCTTC
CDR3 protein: CAISESHRQGNEQFF